This T cell receptor (beta chain) is from a study of post-analysis software for immune sequencing data. TCR beta libraries were prepared from cDNA with unique molecular identifiers. MiXCR, run by TCRdb on the PCR reads, gives a single entry per CDR3 protein. Of some 500,000 distinct CDR3 sequences in the sample, under 55% are singletons; the top ten hold 12%. As regards this clonotype: As yet, its antigen is unknown.

Overall study findings and caveats: The five TRBV segments detected at higher frequency in patients than in controls included TRBV5-6, TRBV5-1 and TRBV20-1.

After removal of 0 bases from V and 4 bases from J, the junction contained 2 bases not matched to a gene. CDR1 is ENHRY, CDR2 SYGVKD, per germline. The CDR3 is made up of 14 amino acids. The J gene is TRBJ2-5, the V gene TRBV10-3; 7 positions match TRBD2. The sequence came from a girl aged 5-17 years with multiple sclerosis. Sequencing was carried out using blood. CDR3 amino acids: CAISESGGAETQYF. Written as DNA, the CDR3 is TGTGCCATCAGTGAGTCGGGAGGGGCAGAGACCCAGTACTTC.